This paragraph covers one T cell receptor (beta chain) sequence. Its antigen is unknown. The PCR made use of 60 Vbeta and 13 Jbeta primers. In the study's own analysis: Approximately 11 million of 75 million to 85 million unique TCR beta chains were shared, per a later count. Sequencing used immunoSEQ multiplex PCR; TCRdb keeps in-frame clones, though not all of them. V and J calls and clone size are given by that table; D and trimming were obtained from the DNA. The sample has some 120,000 clones, around 80% seen once. The CDR3 consists of 16 residues. CDR1 is MNHNS and CDR2 is SASEGT in the germline V gene. Germline trimming cut 2 bases from V and 5 bases from J; bases unmatched to any gene: 8. This entry is derived from a study of cytomegalovirus exposure and HLA in healthy donors. Overall study context: The roughly 120 million unique TCR beta sequences, from about 179 million T cells, were found by an earlier analysis. Among the 350 to 500 donors who were genotyped, 81% fell in the genetic ancestry cluster that is associated with self-reported Caucasian donors.

Study observations and caveats: A later analysis found that most CMV-associated TCR beta chains appeared HLA-restricted.

Sequences were obtained from PBMCs. The sequence came from a young woman in good health and CMV-seronegative. The J gene is TRBJ1-4, the V gene TRBV6-1, with 7 bases matching TRBD1. The CDR3 spells CASSEKGATGNEKLFF. CDR3 nucleotides: TGTGCCAGCAGTGAAAAGGGGGCCACTGGAAATGAAAAACTGTTTTTT.